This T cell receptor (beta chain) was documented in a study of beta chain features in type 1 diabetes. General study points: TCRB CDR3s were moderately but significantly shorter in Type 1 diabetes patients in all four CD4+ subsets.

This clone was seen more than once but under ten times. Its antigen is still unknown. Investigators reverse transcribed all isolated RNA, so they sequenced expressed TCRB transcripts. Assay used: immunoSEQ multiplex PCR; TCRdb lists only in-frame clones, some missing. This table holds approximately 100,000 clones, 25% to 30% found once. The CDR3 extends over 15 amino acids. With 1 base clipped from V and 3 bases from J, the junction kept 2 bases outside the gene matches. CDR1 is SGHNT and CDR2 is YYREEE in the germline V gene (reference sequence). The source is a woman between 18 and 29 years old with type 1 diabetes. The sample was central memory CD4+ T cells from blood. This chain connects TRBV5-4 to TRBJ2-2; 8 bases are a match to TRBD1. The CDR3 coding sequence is TGTGCCAGCAGCTTGCCACAGGGGGACACCGGGGAGCTGTTTTTT. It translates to CASSLPQGDTGELFF.